Below, 8 T cell receptor beta chains from the same sample are listed, as sequenced in a study of T cell repertoires in cytomegalovirus infection. Using its own MiXCR run on the reads, TCRdb lists one record per CDR3 protein. The sample has fewer than 1,000,000 distinct CDR3 sequences; roughly 30% are singletons. Antigens for these TCRs are unknown. The source material was cultured CD8+ T cells from PBMCs, sampled from culture after CMV antigen stimulation. The receptor set was obtained from a human donor in good health (CMV status not recorded). Some clones in this sample may be carry-over from other donors' samples.

This sequence joins TRBV19 and TRBJ1-2, with a weak D call TRBD1 (5 bases). The germline CDR1 and CDR2 sequences are LNHDA and SQIVND (reference sequence). V dropped 5 bases and J dropped 8 bases, with 15 bases sitting between them. The CDR3 sequence is 13 residues long. The CDR3 reads CASSPITGDGYTF. CDR3 coding DNA: TGTGCCAGTAGTCCGATCACCGGGGACGGCTACACCTTC.

The J gene is TRBJ1-4, the V gene TRBV6-1; TRBD1 might be the D (5 bases). The CDR3 runs 12 residues. V lost 1 base and J lost 12, with 9 bases in between. Germline values: CDR1 MNHNS, CDR2 SASEGT. CDR3 in DNA: TGTGCCAGCAGTGAAGGGGGGGGTGAACTGTTTTTT. It yields the protein CASSEGGGELFF.

This clonotype was counted between two and nine times. The chain couples TRBV7-6 to TRBJ2-4, with 14 bases aligning to TRBD2. V gave up 5 bases and J gave up 6 bases; unmatched junction bases: 12. Germline loops: CDR1 SGHVS, CDR2 FNYEAQ. The CDR3 totals 18 residues. Here the CDR3 reads CASSPPTSGGADGNIQYF. Here the CDR3 DNA reads TGTGCCAGCAGCCCACCGACTAGCGGGGGGGCGGACGGAAACATTCAGTACTTC.

There are a few counts of this clonotype. This chain joins TRBV24-1 and TRBJ1-5; D uncertain. The V and J ends lost 2 bases and 7 bases respectively, with 8 bases between them. Germline CDR1 reads KGHDR; CDR2 reads SFDVKD. CDR3 length equals 13 residues. The CDR3 is CATSDSTHQPQHF. Written as DNA, the CDR3 is TGTGCCACCAGTGATTCAACCCACCAGCCCCAGCATTTT.

This clonotype appeared many times. The V and J genes are TRBV7-6 and TRBJ2-3, with a possible D match to TRBD1 (5 bases). V lost 6 bases, J lost 1 base, and 11 bases lay in between. Germline CDR1 reads SGHVS; CDR2 reads FNYEAQ. The CDR3 spans 14 residues. Here the CDR3 reads CASSRRVGTDTQYF. DNA for the CDR3: TGTGCCAGCAGTCGCAGGGTGGGCACAGATACGCAGTATTTT.

As to this clonotype: A single base separates this from a much larger clone, so it may be a read error. Since the CDR3 does not end with the conserved phenylalanine or tryptophan, this likely comes from a read error. The V call is TRBV7-2, the J call TRBJ1-2; possible D gene TRBD1, 6 bases. Looked up from germline, CDR1 is SGHTA and CDR2 is FQGNSA. The CDR3 extends over 13 amino acids. V lost 2 bases and J 8 bases, leaving 12 bases between the germline ends. CDR3 protein: CASSLSRGVGYTL. The CDR3 DNA reads TGTGCCAGCAGCTTAAGCAGGGGTGTCGGCTACACCCTC.

The genes are TRBV27 and TRBJ2-5; D uncertain. The germline CDR1 and CDR2 sequences are MNHEY and SMNVEV (reference sequence). The CDR3 runs 12 residues. Trimming pared 1 base from V and 5 bases from J, leaving 5 bases between. The CDR3 protein is CASSLFGETQYF. The DNA of the CDR3 is TGTGCCAGCAGTTTATTTGGGGAGACCCAGTACTTC.

This chain joins TRBV6-2 or TRBV6-3 and TRBJ2-6; D possibly corresponds to TRBD1 (6 bases). The CDR3 runs 17 residues. V was pared by 6 bases and J by 0 bases, with 15 bases between. In germline, CDR1 is MNHEY, CDR2 SVGEGT. The CDR3 DNA is TGTGCCAGCAGGTTCGGGACATTGAGCTCTGGGGCCAACGTCCTGACTTTC. Protein product: CASRFGTLSSGANVLTF.